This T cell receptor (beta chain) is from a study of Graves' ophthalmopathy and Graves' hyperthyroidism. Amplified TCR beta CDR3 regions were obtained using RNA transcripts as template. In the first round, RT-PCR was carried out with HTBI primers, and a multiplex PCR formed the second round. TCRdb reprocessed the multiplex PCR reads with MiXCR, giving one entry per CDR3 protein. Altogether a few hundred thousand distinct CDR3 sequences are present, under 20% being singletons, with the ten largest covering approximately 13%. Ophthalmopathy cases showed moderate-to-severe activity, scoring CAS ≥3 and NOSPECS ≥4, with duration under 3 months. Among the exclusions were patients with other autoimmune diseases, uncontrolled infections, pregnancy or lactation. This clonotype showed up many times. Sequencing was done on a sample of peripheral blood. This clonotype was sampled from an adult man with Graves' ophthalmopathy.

The CDR3, as DNA: TGTGCCAGCAGCTTAGCAACCAGGGACGAGCAGTACTTC. It is translated as CASSLATRDEQYF. V usage is TRBV13 and J usage is TRBJ2-7, with D tentatively TRBD1 (5 bases). Germline V gene sequence: CDR1 PRHDT, CDR2 FYEKMQ (reference sequence). With 1 base removed from V and 5 bases from J, the gap between germline ends came to 9 bases. There are 13 residues in the CDR3. Looking up the rest from reference TRBV13 and TRBJ2-7 gives the full variable domain: AAGVIQSPRHLIKEKRETATLKCYPIPRHDTVYWYQQGPGQDPQFLISFYEKMQSDKGSIPDRFSAQQFSDYHSELNMSSLELGDSALYFCASSLATRDEQYFGPGTRLTVT.